This T cell receptor beta chain was profiled in a study of high-grade serous ovarian cancer treatment subgroups. Tumor samples were obtained before definitive surgery or chemotherapy. Losses at the gene ends were 3 bases for V and 2 bases for J; bases not matched to a gene: 4. Germline loops: CDR1 SGDLS, CDR2 YYNGEE. CDR3 size: 15 residues. Clones were sequenced by immunoSEQ multiplex PCR, and TCRdb holds only the in-frame ones, with some missing. This table has 7,500 to 9,500 clones, more than 60% appearing once. The receptor was isolated from a human donor with high-grade serous ovarian cancer. The rearrangement joins TRBV9 to TRBJ2-5, with 10 bases aligning to TRBD2. Sequences were obtained from tumor tissue. The chain's CDR3 is CASSASGGSQETQYF. The CDR3 DNA follows: TGTGCCAGCAGCGCTAGCGGGGGTTCTCAAGAGACCCAGTACTTC.